This T cell receptor (beta chain) was found in a study of T cells in Graves' hyperthyroidism and ophthalmopathy. Germline CDR1 reads SGHDT; CDR2 reads YYEEEE. The V gene lost 4 bases and the J gene lost 0 bases, with 11 bases spanning the gap. The CDR3 has 16 residues. RNA transcripts were the template for amplifying TCR beta CDR3 regions. During a first-round RT-PCR of the TCR CDR3, the HTBI primer set was used. A single record per CDR3 protein comes from TCRdb applying MiXCR to the multiplex PCR reads. Of hundreds of thousands of distinct CDR3 sequences in the sample, over 15% are singletons; the top ten hold about a sixth. Blood sampling occurred at first hyperthyroidism diagnosis, ahead of any ophthalmopathy symptoms.

The sequenced sample consisted of blood. The chain has TRBV5-6 and TRBJ1-6; D not resolved. This clonotype originated in a woman between 50 and 59 years old with Graves' hyperthyroidism that later progressed to Graves' ophthalmopathy. CDR3 in DNA: TGTGCCAGCAGCCCCCTCCAGAGCTCCTATAATTCACCCCTCCACTTT. The encoded protein is CASSPLQSSYNSPLHF.